Each of the 18 T cell receptor beta chains below was sequenced from the same sample in a study of CD8 T cells in ankylosing spondylitis. Study-wide findings and caveats: It appeared that ankylosing spondylitis blood was characterized by a TCR beta motif of about eight highly homologous variants.

In TCRdb, the 5' RACE reads were re-called with MiXCR into one record per CDR3 protein. The sample has 200,000 to 250,000 distinct CDR3 sequences; approximately 20% are singletons. These receptors have no identified antigens. The sample was blood, either unsorted or a sorted T cell fraction (not recorded which). The receptors originated from a male donor with ankylosing spondylitis.

This clonotype came up a few times. V usage is TRBV20-1 and J usage is TRBJ2-7; no definite D call. Germline CDR1 reads DFQATT; CDR2 reads SNEGSKA (reference sequence). CDR3 size: 15 residues. The V end was cut by 0 bases, the J end by 3 bases, with 15 bases between. DNA of the CDR3: TGCAGTGCTAGAGACATCCTACAGAGCCTCTACGAGCAGTACTTC. The encoded protein is CSARDILQSLYEQYF.

J is TRBJ2-1 and V is TRBV11-2, with 11 positions matching TRBD2. Trimming removed 5 bases from V and 7 bases from J; junction bases left unmatched: 4. Germline CDR1 SGHAT, CDR2 FQNNGV. The CDR3 is 14 amino acids. CDR3 protein: CASSPIAGGNEQFF. The DNA for the CDR3 is TGTGCCAGCAGCCCGATAGCGGGGGGGAATGAGCAGTTCTTC.

The table lists this clonotype with many counts. The chain has TRBV12-3 or TRBV12-4 and TRBJ1-4, with TRBD1 matching 9 bases. The CDR3 extends over 16 amino acids. V shed 4 bases and J 4 bases; nucleotides not matched to a gene: 7. CDR3 residues: CASSYLQGQGNEKLFF. Here the CDR3 DNA reads TGTGCCAGCAGTTACCTCCAGGGACAGGGTAATGAAAAACTGTTTTTT.

This clonotype occurred a few times. J is TRBJ2-1 and V is TRBV11-3; D is unresolved. There are 10 residues in the CDR3. CDR1 and CDR2 from the germline V gene are SGHNT and YENEEA. Trimming shortened V by 5 bases and J by 10 bases, and 6 bases separated the two germline ends. CDR3 sequence (DNA): TGTGCCAGCAGCGATGTCGAGCAGTTCTTC. Protein product: CASSDVEQFF.

This chain links TRBV7-6 with TRBJ1-1; the match to TRBD1 covers 9 bases. The J segment lost 5 bases and the V segment lost 5 bases, leaving 6 bases of the junction unmatched. Germline assignment: CDR1 SGHVS and CDR2 FNYEAQ. The CDR3 length is 14 residues. The DNA of the CDR3 is TGTGCCAGCAGCCCGACAGGGGGATCGACTGAAGCTTTCTTT. Translated: CASSPTGGSTEAFF.

The rearrangement joins TRBV4-2 to TRBJ2-7, with 11 positions matching TRBD2. Germline V gives CDR1 LGHNA, CDR2 YNFKEQ. V dropped 0 bases and J dropped 2; count of bases not matched to a gene: 3. This CDR3 region has 16 residues. CDR3 DNA sequence: TGTGCCAGCAGCCAAGAAATAGCGGGAGGGACCTACGAGCAGTACTTC. It translates to CASSQEIAGGTYEQYF.

This rearrangement joins TRBV6-1 to TRBJ2-7; 7 positions agree with TRBD2. V lost 5 bases, J lost 0 bases, and 7 bases stayed unmatched. The CDR3 runs 15 residues. Germline CDR1 and CDR2: MNHNS and SASEGT. CDR3 nucleotide sequence: TGTGCCAGCAGTCGCCCCGGGACTAACTCCTACGAGCAGTACTTC. Its protein is CASSRPGTNSYEQYF.

The sample holds a few counts of this clonotype. V usage is TRBV7-2 and J usage is TRBJ2-7; D unresolved. The CDR3 extends over 15 amino acids. The germline gives CDR1 SGHTA, CDR2 FQGNSA. Between the trimmed V and J ends, which lost 5 bases and 0 bases, there was a span of 14 bases. CDR3 sequence: CASSPWTLSSYEQYF. The CDR3 coding sequence is TGTGCCAGCAGCCCGTGGACGCTTAGCTCCTACGAGCAGTACTTC.

The chain links TRBV11-3 to TRBJ2-3; D unclear. The CDR3 totals 13 residues. Trimming left V 4 bases short and J 2 bases short, with 7 bases between. Germline V gene sequence: CDR1 SGHNT, CDR2 YENEEA. CDR3 in DNA: TGTGCCAGCAGCTACTTGCTCACAGATACGCAGTATTTT. This sequence encodes CASSYLLTDTQYF.

This clonotype was detected a few times. V gene TRBV12-3 or TRBV12-4 combines with J gene TRBJ1-2; D gene uncertain. V lost 5 bases to trimming and J lost 7 bases, with 14 bases between them. The CDR3 has 13 amino acids. CDR3 DNA sequence: TGTGCCAGCAGTCCTGCAGTGGTCGGTGGCTACACCTTC. It is translated as CASSPAVVGGYTF.

The chain carries TRBV6-2 or TRBV6-3 and TRBJ2-1; 8 nucleotides line up with TRBD2. This CDR3 has 16 amino acids. Germline V gene lookup returns CDR1 MNHEY and CDR2 SVGEGT. V shed 2 bases and J 3 bases; nucleotides not matched to a gene: 6. The CDR3 sequence: CASSYRGTRYYNEQFF. As DNA, the CDR3 is TGTGCCAGCAGTTACCGCGGGACTAGATACTACAATGAGCAGTTCTTC.

The genes are TRBV30 and TRBJ2-5; D unclear. CDR3 length: 10 amino acids. Trimming removed 1 base at V and 7 bases at J, with 4 bases between. Germline V gene data show CDR1 as GTSNPN and CDR2 as SVGIG (reference sequence). CDR3 in DNA: TGTGCCTGGAGTGGCGGGACCCAGTACTTC. Amino acids: CAWSGGTQYF.

This clonotype was observed a handful of times. This sequence joins TRBV12-3 or TRBV12-4 and TRBJ2-1; 12 bases are shared with TRBD2. V trimming: 6 bases; J trimming: 5 bases; junction bases outside the gene matches: 14. This CDR3 spans 18 amino acids. This chain's CDR3 is CASRRTSGAPQSNNEQFF. The CDR3 coding sequence is TGTGCCAGCAGACGGACTAGCGGGGCCCCTCAATCGAACAATGAGCAGTTCTTC.

CDR3 loop: CASSPGSISLYEQYF. DNA of the CDR3: TGTGCCAGCAGCCCTGGGAGTATTTCACTCTACGAGCAGTACTTC. V and J are TRBV5-6 and TRBJ2-7, with D perhaps TRBD2 (5 bases). Germline CDR1 and CDR2: SGHDT and YYEEEE. Trimming took off 4 bases at V and 3 bases at J, with 17 bases between the two ends. The CDR3 runs to 15 residues.

This chain links TRBV28 with TRBJ2-6; D might be TRBD1 (6 bases). CDR3 length: 17 residues. V shed 2 bases and J shed 2 bases, with 13 bases lying between them. The germline gives CDR1 MDHEN, CDR2 SYDVKM. The CDR3 sequence: CASSLTGPSPGANVLTF. Written as DNA, the CDR3 is TGTGCCAGCAGTTTAACAGGGCCCTCACCTGGGGCCAACGTCCTGACTTTC.

This chain connects TRBV28 to TRBJ2-3; the D is unclear. The length of the CDR3 is 14 residues. Looked up from germline, CDR1 is MDHEN and CDR2 is SYDVKM. The V and J ends lost 4 bases and 0 bases respectively, with 8 bases between them. CDR3 DNA sequence: TGTGCCAGCAGTTCCACACACAGCACAGATACGCAGTATTTT. This codes for CASSSTHSTDTQYF.

V is TRBV7-9 and J is TRBJ2-2; D call uncertain. Between the trimmed V and J ends, which lost 4 bases and 4 bases, there was a span of 16 bases. Germline V CDR1 and CDR2: SEHNR, FQNEAQ (reference sequence). This CDR3 spans 16 amino acids. The CDR3, as DNA: TGTGCCAGCAGCTCCACAGAACCCCGACTCACCGGGGAGCTGTTTTTT. Translation: CASSSTEPRLTGELFF.

The chain joins TRBV20-1 to TRBJ2-7; TRBD2 is a possible D gene (5 bases). Trimming stripped 3 bases from V and 7 bases from J, with 16 bases between. The CDR3 is made up of 13 amino acids. The germline V gene has CDR1 DFQATT and CDR2 SNEGSKA (reference sequence). CDR3 DNA: TGCAGTGCTAGGCCCACCGCCCGGGATGAGCAGTACTTC. It encodes CSARPTARDEQYF.